This T cell receptor beta chain was captured in a study of blood T cell repertoires in COVID-19. The V end was cut by 0 bases, the J end by 7 bases, with 19 bases between. There are 18 residues in the CDR3. From germline, CDR1 is LGHNA and CDR2 YSLEER. The method was immunoSEQ multiplex PCR; TCRdb's version includes in-frame clones alone and lacks a portion of them. The sample includes some 54,000 clones, roughly 91% of them seen just once. The rearrangement uses TRBV4-3 and TRBJ1-6; TRBD1 is a possible D gene (6 bases). The sequence was collected from a man of 80 years or more with active or convalescent COVID-19. Sample: peripheral blood. CDR3 in amino acids: CASSQDPQGSLRNSPLHF. The CDR3 DNA follows: TGCGCCAGCAGCCAAGATCCCCAGGGGTCCCTTCGGAATTCACCCCTCCACTTT.